This entry describes one T cell receptor beta chain. What it binds is unknown. Looked up from germline, CDR1 is SGHRS and CDR2 is YFSETQ. The trim removed 3 bases at V and 3 bases at J, leaving 3 bases unmatched. This CDR3 contains 13 residues. Sequenced by immunoSEQ multiplex PCR; TCRdb stores in-frame clones only, minus some. Seen here are some 18,000 clones, about 80% observed once, and the top ten hold about 4.5%. This sample was taken from a study of T cells in localized non-small cell lung cancer. Study results and limitations: Among the top 100 tumor clones, a median about 57 appeared in adjacent lung. Sequencing involved a lone tumor region, leaving heterogeneity possible.

The sequence derives from a man aged 35-69 years with stage I lung adenocarcinoma. The V call is TRBV5-1, the J call TRBJ2-7, with 7 bases identical to TRBD2. The material was peripheral blood, obtained before any cancer treatment. This CDR3 is CASSWRESYEQYF. The CDR3 bases are TGCGCCAGCAGCTGGCGGGAGAGCTACGAGCAGTACTTC.